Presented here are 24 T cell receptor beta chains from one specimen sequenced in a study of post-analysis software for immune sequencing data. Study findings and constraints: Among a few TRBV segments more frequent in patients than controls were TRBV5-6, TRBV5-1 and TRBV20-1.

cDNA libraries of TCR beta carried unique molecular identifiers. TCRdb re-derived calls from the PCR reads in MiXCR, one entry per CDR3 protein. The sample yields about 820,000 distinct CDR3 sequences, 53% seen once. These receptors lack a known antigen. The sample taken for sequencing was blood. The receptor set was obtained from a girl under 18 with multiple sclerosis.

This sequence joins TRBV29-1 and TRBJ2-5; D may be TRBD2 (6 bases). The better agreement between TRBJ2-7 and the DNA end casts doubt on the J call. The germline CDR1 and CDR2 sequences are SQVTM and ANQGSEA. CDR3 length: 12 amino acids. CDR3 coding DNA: TGCAGCGTCGCGACTAGTACCAACGAGCAGTACTTC. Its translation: CSVATSTNEQYF.

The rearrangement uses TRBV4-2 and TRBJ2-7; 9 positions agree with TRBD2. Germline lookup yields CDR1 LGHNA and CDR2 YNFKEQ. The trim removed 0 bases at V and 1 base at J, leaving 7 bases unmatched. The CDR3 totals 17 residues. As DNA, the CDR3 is TGTGCCAGCAGCCAAGATGCCGGCGGGGGGGCTTCCTACGAGCAGTACTTC. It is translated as CASSQDAGGGASYEQYF.

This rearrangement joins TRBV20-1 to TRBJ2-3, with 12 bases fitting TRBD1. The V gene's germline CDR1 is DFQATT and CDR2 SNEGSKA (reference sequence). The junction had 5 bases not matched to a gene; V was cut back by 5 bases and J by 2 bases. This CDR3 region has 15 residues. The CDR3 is CSAGDRGLPTDTQYF. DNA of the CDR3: TGCAGTGCTGGGGACAGGGGGCTCCCCACAGATACGCAGTATTTT.

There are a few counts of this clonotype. The CDR3 bases are TGTGCCAGCAGTTACTCGTTAGCGGGGGTCTACGAGCAGTACTTC. Its translation is CASSYSLAGVYEQYF. The chain links TRBV6-5 to TRBJ2-7; 9 bases agree with TRBD2. This CDR3 comprises 15 residues. With 0 bases clipped from V and 3 bases from J, the junction kept 3 bases outside the gene matches. The V gene's germline CDR1 is MNHEY and CDR2 SVGAGI.

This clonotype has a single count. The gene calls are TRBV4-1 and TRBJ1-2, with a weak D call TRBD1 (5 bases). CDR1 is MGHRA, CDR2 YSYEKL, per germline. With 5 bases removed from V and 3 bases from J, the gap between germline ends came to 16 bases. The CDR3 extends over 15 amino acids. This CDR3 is CASSAPGGGDYGYTF. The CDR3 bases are TGCGCCAGCAGCGCCCCGGGGGGTGGGGACTATGGCTACACCTTC.

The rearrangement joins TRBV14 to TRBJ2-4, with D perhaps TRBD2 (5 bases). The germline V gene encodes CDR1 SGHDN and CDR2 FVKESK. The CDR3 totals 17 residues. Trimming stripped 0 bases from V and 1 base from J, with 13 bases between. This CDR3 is CASSQESGLGAKNIQYF. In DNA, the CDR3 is TGTGCCAGCAGCCAAGAGTCCGGACTTGGCGCCAAAAACATTCAGTACTTC.

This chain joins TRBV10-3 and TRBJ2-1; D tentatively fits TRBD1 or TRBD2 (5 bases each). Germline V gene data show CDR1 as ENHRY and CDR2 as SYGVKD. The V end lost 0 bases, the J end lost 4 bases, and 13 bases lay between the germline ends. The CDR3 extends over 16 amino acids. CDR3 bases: TGTGCCATCAGTGAGTCGGGGCGGGCCCTTTACAATGAGCAGTTCTTC. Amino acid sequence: CAISESGRALYNEQFF.

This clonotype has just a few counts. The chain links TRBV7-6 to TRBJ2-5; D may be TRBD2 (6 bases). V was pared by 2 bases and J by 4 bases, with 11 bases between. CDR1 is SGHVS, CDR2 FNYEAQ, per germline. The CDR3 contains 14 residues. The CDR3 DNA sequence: TGTGCCAGCAGCTTAAGGGGAGGAAGAGAGACCCAGTACTTC. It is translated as CASSLRGGRETQYF.

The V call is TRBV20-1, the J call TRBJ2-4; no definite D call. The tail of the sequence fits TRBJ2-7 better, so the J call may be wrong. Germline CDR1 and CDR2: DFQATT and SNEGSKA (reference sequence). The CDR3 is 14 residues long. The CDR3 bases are TGCAGTGCTAGAGATCAGAACGGATGGGACGAGCAGTACTTC. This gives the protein CSARDQNGWDEQYF.

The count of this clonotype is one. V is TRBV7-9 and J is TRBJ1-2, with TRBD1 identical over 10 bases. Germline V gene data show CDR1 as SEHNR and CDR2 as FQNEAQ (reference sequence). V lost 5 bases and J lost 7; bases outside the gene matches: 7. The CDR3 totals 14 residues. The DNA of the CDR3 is TGTGCCAGCAGCCCAGGACAGGGGGAGGGTGGCTACACCTTC. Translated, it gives CASSPGQGEGGYTF.

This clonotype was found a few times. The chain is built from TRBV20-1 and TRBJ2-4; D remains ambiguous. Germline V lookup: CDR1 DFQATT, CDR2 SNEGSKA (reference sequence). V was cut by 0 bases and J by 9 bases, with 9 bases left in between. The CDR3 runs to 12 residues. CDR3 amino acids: CSAREQIGIQYF. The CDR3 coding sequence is TGCAGTGCTAGAGAACAGATTGGCATTCAGTACTTC.

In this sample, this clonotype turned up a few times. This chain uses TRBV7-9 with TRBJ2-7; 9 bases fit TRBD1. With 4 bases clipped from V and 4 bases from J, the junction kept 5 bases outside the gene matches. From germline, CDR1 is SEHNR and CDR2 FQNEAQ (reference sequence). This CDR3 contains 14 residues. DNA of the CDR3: TGTGCCAGCAGCTACGCGGGGACAGGGTACGAGCAGTACTTC. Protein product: CASSYAGTGYEQYF.

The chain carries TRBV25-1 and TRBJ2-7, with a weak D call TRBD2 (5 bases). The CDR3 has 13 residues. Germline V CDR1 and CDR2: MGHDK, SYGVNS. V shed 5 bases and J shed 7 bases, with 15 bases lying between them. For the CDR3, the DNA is TGTGCCAGCAGTTCGAAACTGCCGGGGGAGCAGTACTTC. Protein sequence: CASSSKLPGEQYF.

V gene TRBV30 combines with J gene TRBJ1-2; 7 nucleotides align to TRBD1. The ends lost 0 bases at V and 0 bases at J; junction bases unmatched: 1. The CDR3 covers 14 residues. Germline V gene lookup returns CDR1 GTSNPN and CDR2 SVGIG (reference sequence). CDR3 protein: CAWSVGTANYGYTF. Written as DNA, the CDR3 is TGTGCCTGGAGTGTAGGGACAGCTAACTATGGCTACACCTTC. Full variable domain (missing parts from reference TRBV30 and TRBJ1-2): SQTIHQWPATLVQPVGSPLSLECTVEGTSNPNLYWYRQAAGRGLQLLFYSVGIGQISSEVPQNLSASRPQDRQFILSSKKLLLSDSGFYLCAWSVGTANYGYTFGSGTRLTVV.

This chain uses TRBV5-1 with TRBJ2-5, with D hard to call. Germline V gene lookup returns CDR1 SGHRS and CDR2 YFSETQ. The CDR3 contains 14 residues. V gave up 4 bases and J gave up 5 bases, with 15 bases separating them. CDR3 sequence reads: CASSPTKVGETQYF. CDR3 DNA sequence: TGCGCCAGCAGCCCGACCAAGGTGGGGGAGACCCAGTACTTC. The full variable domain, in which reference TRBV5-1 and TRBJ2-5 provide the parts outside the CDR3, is KAGVTQTPRYLIKTRGQQVTLSCSPISGHRSVSWYQQTPGQGLQFLFEYFSETQRNKGNFPGRFSGRQFSNSRSEMNVSTLELGDSALYLCASSPTKVGETQYFGPGTRLLVL.

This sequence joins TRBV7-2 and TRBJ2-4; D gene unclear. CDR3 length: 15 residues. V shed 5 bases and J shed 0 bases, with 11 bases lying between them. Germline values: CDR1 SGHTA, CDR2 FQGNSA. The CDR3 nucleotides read TGTGCCAGCAGCCGATGGCCCTCAGCCAAAAACATTCAGTACTTC. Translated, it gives CASSRWPSAKNIQYF.

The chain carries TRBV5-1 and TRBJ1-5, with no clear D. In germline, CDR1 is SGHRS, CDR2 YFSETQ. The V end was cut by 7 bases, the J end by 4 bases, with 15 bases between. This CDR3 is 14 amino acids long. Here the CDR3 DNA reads TGCGCCAGCTCTGCCTCAGGAGGGAATCAGCCCCAGCATTTT. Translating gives CASSASGGNQPQHF.

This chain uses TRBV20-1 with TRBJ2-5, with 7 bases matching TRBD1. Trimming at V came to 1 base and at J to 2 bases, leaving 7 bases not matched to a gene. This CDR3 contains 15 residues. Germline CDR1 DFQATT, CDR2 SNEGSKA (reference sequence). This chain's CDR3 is CSARVADREQETQYF. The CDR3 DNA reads TGCAGTGCTAGAGTCGCCGACAGGGAACAAGAGACCCAGTACTTC.

This CDR3 is CASSQEGRGFDGYTF. Here the CDR3 DNA reads TGCGCCAGCAGCCAAGAAGGGCGAGGATTCGATGGCTACACCTTC. This chain connects TRBV4-1 to TRBJ1-2; unclear D gene. CDR3 length: 15 residues. The germline V gene encodes CDR1 MGHRA and CDR2 YSYEKL. The V and J ends lost 0 bases and 6 bases respectively, with 14 bases between them.

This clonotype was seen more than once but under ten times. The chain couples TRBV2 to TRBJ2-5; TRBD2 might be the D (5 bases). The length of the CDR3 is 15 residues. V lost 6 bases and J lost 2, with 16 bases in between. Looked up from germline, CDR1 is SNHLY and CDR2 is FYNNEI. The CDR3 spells CASREWARAQETQYF. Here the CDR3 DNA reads TGTGCCAGCAGGGAATGGGCGAGGGCTCAAGAGACCCAGTACTTC.

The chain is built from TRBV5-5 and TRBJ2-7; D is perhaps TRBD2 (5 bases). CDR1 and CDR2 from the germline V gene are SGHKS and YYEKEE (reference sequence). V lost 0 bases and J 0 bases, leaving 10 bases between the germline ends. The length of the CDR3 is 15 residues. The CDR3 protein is CASSLETRSSYEQYF. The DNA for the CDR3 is TGTGCCAGCAGCTTGGAAACTAGGAGCTCCTACGAGCAGTACTTC. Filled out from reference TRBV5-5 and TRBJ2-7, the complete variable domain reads DAGVTQSPTHLIKTRGQQVTLRCSPISGHKSVSWYQQVLGQGPQFIFQYYEKEERGRGNFPDRFSARQFPNYSSELNVNALLLGDSALYLCASSLETRSSYEQYFGPGTRLTVT.

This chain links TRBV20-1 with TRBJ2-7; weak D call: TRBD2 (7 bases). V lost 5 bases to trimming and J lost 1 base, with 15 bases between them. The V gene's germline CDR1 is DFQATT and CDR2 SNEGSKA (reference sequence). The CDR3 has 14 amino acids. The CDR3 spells CSAGRAGQSYEQYF. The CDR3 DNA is TGCAGTGCTGGGAGGGCGGGACAATCCTACGAGCAGTACTTC.

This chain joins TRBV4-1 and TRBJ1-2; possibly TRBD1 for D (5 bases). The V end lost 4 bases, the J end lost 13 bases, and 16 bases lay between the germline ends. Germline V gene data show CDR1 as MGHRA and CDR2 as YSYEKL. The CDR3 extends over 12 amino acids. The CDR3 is CASSLEPGQGTF. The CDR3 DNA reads TGCGCCAGCAGCCTCGAACCCGGGCAGGGCACCTTC.

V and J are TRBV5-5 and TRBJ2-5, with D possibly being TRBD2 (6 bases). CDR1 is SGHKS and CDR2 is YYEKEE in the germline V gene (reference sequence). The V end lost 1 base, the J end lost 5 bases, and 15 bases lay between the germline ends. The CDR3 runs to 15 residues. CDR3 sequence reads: CASSLTGGWRETQYF. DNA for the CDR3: TGTGCCAGCAGCTTGACCGGGGGTTGGAGGGAGACCCAGTACTTC.